Below are 8 T cell receptor beta chains sequenced from a single sample in a study of T cell clonality in common variable immunodeficiency. Repertoires were generated with immunoSEQ multiplex PCR, while TCRdb's copy carries only in-frame clones and drops some. In total the sample includes some 50,000 clones, none of them seen once. The sequencing input was peripheral blood mononuclear cells. These TCRs come from a person aged 18 to 75 in good health.

This clone was seen repeatedly, ten times or more. This CDR3 is CASSSRSTGELFF. Partial CDR3 DNA: TGTGCCAGCAGCTCCCGGTCCACCGGGGAG. This chain connects TRBV7-2 to TRBJ2-2; no reliable D call. The read terminates 3 residues ahead of where the CDR3 ends, so the germline J gene completes it. Trimming pared 4 bases from V and 4 bases from J, leaving 7 bases between. The CDR3 consists of 13 residues. The V gene's germline CDR1 is SGHTA and CDR2 FQGNSA.

This clone was seen repeatedly, ten times or more. From the germline J gene comes the end of the CDR3, since the read stops 3 residues before it. The rearrangement uses TRBV10-3 and TRBJ1-2; 7 bases align to TRBD1. CDR3 length equals 16 residues. The J segment lost 4 bases and the V segment lost 0 bases, leaving 8 bases of the junction unmatched. The germline CDR1 and CDR2 sequences are ENHRY and SYGVKD. The CDR3 DNA, read in part, is TGTGCCATCAGTGAGTCCGTGTTGCGGGACAGCTATGGC. It yields the protein CAISESVLRDSYG. The CDR3 reads in full as CAISESVLRDSYGYTF.

As for this clone: The observed sequence ends 3 residues before the CDR3 terminus, with the missing tail filled in from the germline J gene. V and J are TRBV5-1 and TRBJ2-1, with TRBD1 matching 7 bases. Germline V gene sequence: CDR1 SGHRS, CDR2 YFSETQ. The CDR3 covers 13 residues. V gave up 4 bases and J gave up 5 bases; unmatched junction bases: 3. Incomplete CDR3 DNA: TGCGCCAGCAGCCCGGGACAGCACAATGAG. This translates into CASSPGQHNE. The whole CDR3 sequence reads CASSPGQHNEQFF.

This clone was detected ten times or more. The read terminates 3 residues before the CDR3 end, so the remaining end is supplied by the germline J gene. The same CDR3 can be traced to other DNA sequences in this sample. J is TRBJ2-7 and V is TRBV6-2 or TRBV6-3; D ambiguous. V was cut by 0 bases and J by 6 bases, with 6 bases left in between. The V gene's germline CDR1 is MNHEY and CDR2 SVGEGT. This CDR3 has 12 residues. CDR3 sequence: CASSYSGGEQYF. The sequenced part of the CDR3 DNA is TGTGCCAGCAGTTACTCCGGCGGCGAG.

The table lists this clone with many counts. A read error may account for a junction end that differs from germline. CDR3 bases read: TGCGCCAGCAGCCCGGAGGGCCGGGAGACC. It encodes CASSPEGRET. The full CDR3 protein is CASSPEGRETQYF. The chain combines TRBV4-2 with TRBJ2-5, with D tentatively TRBD2 (6 bases). The read ends 3 residues early relative to the CDR3; the germline J gene fills the gap. In germline, CDR1 is LGHNA, CDR2 YNFKEQ. The CDR3 has 13 residues.

Of note for this clone: From the germline J gene comes the end of the CDR3, since the read stops 3 residues before it. V is TRBV20-1 and J is TRBJ1-1; the match to TRBD1 covers 9 bases. Trimming at V came to 1 base and at J to 1 base, leaving 4 bases not matched to a gene. Germline values: CDR1 DFQATT, CDR2 SNEGSKA (reference sequence). The CDR3 totals 15 residues. The part of the CDR3 DNA that was read is TGCAGTGCTAGAGGGGACAGGGATTCGAACACTGAA. It translates to CSARGDRDSNTE. The whole CDR3 region reads CSARGDRDSNTEAFF.

This clone has more than one count but fewer than ten. Read data end 3 residues before the CDR3 end; the end is taken from the germline J gene. The chain employs TRBV30 and TRBJ1-2; 8 bases fit TRBD1. CDR3 length equals 14 residues. The germline V gene encodes CDR1 GTSNPN and CDR2 SVGIG (reference sequence). The CDR3 region is CAWSGDRTTYDYTF. The CDR3 DNA, read in part, is TGTGCCTGGAGTGGGGACAGGACCACCTACGAC.

A note on this clone: The read comes to an end 3 residues before the CDR3 does, leaving the germline J gene to fill in the end. The chain carries TRBV20-1 and TRBJ2-1; the match to TRBD2 covers 10 bases. With V trimmed by 6 bases and J by 4 bases, 15 bases remained unmatched. The CDR3 extends over 17 amino acids. The germline CDR1 and CDR2 sequences are DFQATT and SNEGSKA (reference sequence). CDR3 protein: CSAQPLAGDAIYNEQFF. The part of the CDR3 DNA that was read is TGCAGTGCCCAGCCCCTAGCGGGAGACGCGATTTACAATGAG.